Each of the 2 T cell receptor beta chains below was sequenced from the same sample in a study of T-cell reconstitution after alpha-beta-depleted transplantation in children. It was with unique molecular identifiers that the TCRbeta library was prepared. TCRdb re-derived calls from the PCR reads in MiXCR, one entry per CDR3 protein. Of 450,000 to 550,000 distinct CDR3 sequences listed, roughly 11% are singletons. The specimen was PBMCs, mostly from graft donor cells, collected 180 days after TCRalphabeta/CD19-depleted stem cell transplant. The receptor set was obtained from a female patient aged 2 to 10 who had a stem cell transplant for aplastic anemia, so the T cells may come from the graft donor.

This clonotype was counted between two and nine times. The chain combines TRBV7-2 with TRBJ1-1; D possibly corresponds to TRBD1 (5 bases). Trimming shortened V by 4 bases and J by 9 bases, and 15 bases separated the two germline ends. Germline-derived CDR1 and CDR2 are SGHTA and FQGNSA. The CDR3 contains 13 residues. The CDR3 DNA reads TGTGCCAGCAGCTCGGGGACGGGAAGGAAAGCTTTCTTT. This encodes CASSSGTGRKAFF. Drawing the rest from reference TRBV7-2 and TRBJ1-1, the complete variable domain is GAGVSQSPSNKVTEKGKDVELRCDPISGHTALYWYRQSLGQGLEFLIYFQGNSAPDKSGLPSDRFSAERTGGSVSTLTIQRTQQEDSAVYLCASSSGTGRKAFFGQGTRLTVV.

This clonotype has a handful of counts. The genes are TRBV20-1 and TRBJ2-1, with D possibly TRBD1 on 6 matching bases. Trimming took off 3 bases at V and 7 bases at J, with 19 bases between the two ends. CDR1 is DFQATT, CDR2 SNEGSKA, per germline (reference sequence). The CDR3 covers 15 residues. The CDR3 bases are TGCAGTGCTAGTCCAGGGGAGTCCCGCGGGAATGAGCAGTTCTTC. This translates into CSASPGESRGNEQFF.